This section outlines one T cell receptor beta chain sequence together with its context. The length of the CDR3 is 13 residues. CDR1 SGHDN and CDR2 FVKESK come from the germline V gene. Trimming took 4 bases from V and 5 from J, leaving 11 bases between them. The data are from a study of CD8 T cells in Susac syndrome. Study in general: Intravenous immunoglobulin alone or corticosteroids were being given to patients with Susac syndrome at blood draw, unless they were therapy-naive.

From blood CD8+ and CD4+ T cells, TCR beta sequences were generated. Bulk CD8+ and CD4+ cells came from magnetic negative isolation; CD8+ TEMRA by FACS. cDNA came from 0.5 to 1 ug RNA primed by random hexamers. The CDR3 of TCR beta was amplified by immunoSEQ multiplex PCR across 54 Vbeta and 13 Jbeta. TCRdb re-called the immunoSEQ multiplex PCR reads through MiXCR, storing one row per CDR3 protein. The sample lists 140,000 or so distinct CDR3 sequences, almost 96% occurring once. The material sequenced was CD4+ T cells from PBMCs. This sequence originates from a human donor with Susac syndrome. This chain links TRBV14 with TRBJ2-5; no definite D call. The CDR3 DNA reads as TGTGCCAGCAGCCCTGGTACATGGGAGACCCAGTACTTC. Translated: CASSPGTWETQYF.